The clone carrying this T cell receptor beta chain has at least ten counts. What it binds is not known. Whole blood was used without fractionation, so all unsorted peripheral T cells were included. The sample belongs to a study of HIV-infected patients and healthy controls. Study-wide points: Healthy controls carried many MAIT alpha-chain CDR3s, while HIV+ repertoires had few. HIV-infected repertoires had significantly higher mean Gini indices than controls, possibly reflecting oligoclonality.

cDNA was made from 500 ng RNA using alpha and beta constant primers. Using multiplexing indices, alpha and beta chain libraries were generated apart by chain-specific third strand synthesis. A short first PCR added P5 and P7 adapter elements and a second index. TCRdb reprocessed the 5' RACE reads with MiXCR, giving one entry per CDR3 protein. This sample has around 20,000 distinct CDR3 sequences, with roughly 9.5% found just once. This receptor was identified in an adult in good health. The material sequenced was blood.

The CDR3 DNA is TGCAGTGCTAGAGTCCGCGCGAGGGAGCTGTTTTTT. The encoded protein is CSARVRARELFF. V is TRBV20-1 and J is TRBJ2-2; D gene unclear. Germline assignment: CDR1 DFQATT and CDR2 SNEGSKA (reference sequence). V lost 1 base and J 9 bases, leaving 9 bases between the germline ends. CDR3 length equals 12 residues.